The T cell receptor (beta chain) under discussion was sequenced for a study of T cells after posttransplantation cyclophosphamide. The V and J ends lost 1 base and 7 bases, in that order; junction bases with no gene match: 7. CDR1 is GTSNPN, CDR2 SVGIG, per germline (reference sequence). This CDR3 is built from 16 residues. A word on this clone: Antigen: not known.

Broader study findings: Recipient CMV seropositivity and CMV reactivation strongly tracked TRB clonality.

Repertoires were generated with immunoSEQ multiplex PCR, while TCRdb's copy carries only in-frame clones and drops some. The sample counts fewer than 35,000 clones, none seen once; the ten largest own approximately 4.3%. The receptor was isolated from a woman in her 30s in good health and a related stem cell transplant donor. The chain joins TRBV30 to TRBJ2-7; 16 nucleotides align to TRBD2. Input material: PBMCs. CDR3 sequence reads: CAWSDPGLAGGLEQYF. CDR3 DNA sequence: TGTGCCTGGAGTGACCCGGGACTAGCGGGGGGGCTTGAGCAGTACTTC.